Given below is one T cell receptor (beta chain) in context. What it binds is not known. This CDR3 contains 14 residues. CDR1 and CDR2 (germline): SGHDT, YYEEEE. Trimming removed 7 bases at V and 2 bases at J, with 15 bases between. From the 5' RACE reads, TCRdb called clonotypes with MiXCR, one entry per CDR3 protein. The sample shows more than 600,000 distinct CDR3 sequences, 15% to 20% of them seen only once. This sample stems from a study of identical twins. Study-level points and caveats: Invariant MAIT and iNKT cells may have partly biased zero-insertion analyses.

These data were likewise used in another study, on T cells expressing NK-cell markers. From that study: Six of the donors carried dominant NKG2C+ clonotypes that took up about 1.0-7.0% of their CD8+ T cells.

This receptor was obtained from a woman between 18 and 29 years old in good health. The rearrangement links TRBV5-6 to TRBJ2-5; D might be TRBD2 (6 bases). Sequences were obtained from PBMCs. The chain's CDR3 is CASGQGLAQETQYF. CDR3 nucleotides: TGTGCCAGCGGCCAAGGGCTAGCGCAAGAGACCCAGTACTTC.